The 30 T cell receptor beta chains reported below all come from one sample, sequenced in a study of neurological immune-mediated disorders. Using its own MiXCR run on the 5' RACE reads, TCRdb lists one record per CDR3 protein. This repertoire shows about 74,000 distinct CDR3 sequences, 4% to 6% found once; its top ten account for about 8%. Material: PBMCs. All receptors derive from a young man with multiple sclerosis.

The table lists this clonotype with a few counts. With a much larger clone just one base away, this may be a read error. V usage is TRBV7-6 and J usage is TRBJ2-7; no clear D gene. V lost 3 bases, J lost 9 bases, and 9 bases lay in between. The CDR3 is 11 amino acids. Looked up from germline, CDR1 is SGHVS and CDR2 is FNYEAQ. The CDR3 sequence: CASSLGKVQYF. In DNA form, the CDR3 reads TGTGCCAGCAGCTTGGGCAAAGTGCAGTACTTC.

This clonotype appeared many times. V is TRBV7-9 and J is TRBJ2-2, with no clear D. The ends were cut back, 7 bases at V and 5 bases at J, with 17 bases in the middle. The CDR3 is 15 residues long. The germline V gene encodes CDR1 SEHNR and CDR2 FQNEAQ (reference sequence). The CDR3 spells CASNQHRGETGELFF. In DNA form, the CDR3 reads TGTGCCAGCAACCAACATCGCGGTGAGACCGGGGAGCTGTTTTTT.

Worth noting for this clonotype: A much larger clone lies a single base off, so this may be a read error. V usage is TRBV5-1 and J usage is TRBJ2-1; a possible D gene is TRBD1 (6 bases). CDR1 is SGHRS, CDR2 YFSETQ, per germline. V was trimmed by 7 bases and J by 7 bases, leaving 18 bases between them. This CDR3 is 14 amino acids long. CDR3 sequence (DNA): TGCGCCAGCTCTCCACGCGCGAGGGGGAATGAGCAGTTCTTC. Translating gives CASSPRARGNEQFF.

V is TRBV11-2 and J is TRBJ2-4; D unresolved. Germline CDR1 SGHAT, CDR2 FQNNGV. This CDR3 has 13 residues. V was clipped by 1 base and J by 5 bases, with 6 bases between them. CDR3 residues: CASSLGDQNIQYF. The CDR3 DNA is TGTGCCAGCAGCTTAGGTGACCAAAACATTCAGTACTTC.

This clonotype was seen many times. This chain links TRBV12-3 or TRBV12-4 with TRBJ2-1, with TRBD2 matching over 7 bases. The V gene end was trimmed by 0 bases and the J gene end by 8 bases; junction bases not matched to a gene: 7. The CDR3 consists of 15 residues. The CDR3 protein is CASSLAGRASHEQFF. The CDR3, as DNA: TGTGCCAGCAGTTTAGCGGGGAGGGCCTCCCATGAGCAGTTCTTC.

This clonotype has at least ten counts. The V gene is TRBV5-5, the J gene TRBJ1-5, with D possibly matching TRBD1 (5 bases). Per germline, CDR1 SGHKS and CDR2 YYEKEE (reference sequence). CDR3 length: 17 amino acids. The germline V and J ends were trimmed by 1 base and 0 bases, with 14 bases remaining between them. As DNA, the CDR3 is TGTGCCAGCAGCTTGAAGGGGACCGGAACTAGCAATCAGCCCCAGCATTTT. Its protein product is CASSLKGTGTSNQPQHF.

This clonotype was observed at least ten times. V gene TRBV7-8 combines with J gene TRBJ2-1; D possibly corresponds to TRBD2 (6 bases). This CDR3 contains 13 residues. Per the germline V gene, CDR1 is SGHVS and CDR2 is FQNEAQ. Trimming left V 5 bases short and J 15 bases short, with 20 bases between. This CDR3 is CASSPRLVPSVFF. In DNA, the CDR3 is TGTGCCAGCAGCCCGAGACTAGTACCTAGCGTGTTCTTC.

With respect to this clonotype: A junction boundary mismatches the germline segment, possibly from a read error. This chain joins TRBV7-9 and TRBJ1-5; the match to TRBD1 covers 7 bases. This CDR3 is built from 15 residues. Germline lookup yields CDR1 SEHNR and CDR2 FQNEAQ (reference sequence). CDR3 in DNA: TGTGCCAGCAGCTTAGGCGACAGGGCGTATCAGCCCCAGAATTTT. It codes for CASSLGDRAYQPQNF.

At least ten counts were recorded for this clonotype. In nucleotides, the CDR3 is TGTGCCAGCAGCCCTCGGGGGCGGGGACTGGTTGGTAGTCAGCCCCAGCATTTT. Translating gives CASSPRGRGLVGSQPQHF. The gene calls are TRBV7-8 and TRBJ1-5; maybe TRBD1 (6 bases). V was cut by 5 bases and J by 6 bases, with 26 bases left in between. The CDR3 sequence is 18 residues long. CDR1 and CDR2 from the germline V gene are SGHVS and FQNEAQ.

In this sample, this clonotype turned up a few times. It may be a read error: a sequence one base away is much more abundant. V gene TRBV5-1 combines with J gene TRBJ1-1; possibly TRBD1 for D (5 bases). V shed 4 bases and J shed 5 bases, with 15 bases lying between them. CDR1 and CDR2 (germline): SGHRS, YFSETQ. The CDR3 has 14 amino acids. CDR3: CASSGGKGWTEAFF. CDR3 in DNA: TGCGCCAGCAGCGGGGGAAAGGGATGGACTGAAGCTTTCTTT.

In this sample, this clonotype turned up many times. The chain has TRBV28 and TRBJ1-2, with TRBD1 matching over 10 bases. Germline lookup yields CDR1 MDHEN and CDR2 SYDVKM. V was pared by 6 bases and J by 3 bases, with 13 bases of the junction left unmatched. CDR3 length: 17 residues. The DNA of the CDR3 is TGTGCCAGCAGCTCGACAGGGGGCCGCCCCTACTACTATGGCTACACCTTC. Protein sequence: CASSSTGGRPYYYGYTF.

At least ten counts were recorded for this clonotype. The chain has TRBV5-6 and TRBJ1-2; D gene ambiguous. CDR3 length equals 12 residues. V was clipped by 2 bases and J by 5 bases, with 7 bases between them. CDR1 is SGHDT and CDR2 is YYEEEE in the germline V gene. The CDR3 nucleotides read TGTGCCAGCAGCTTAAGACCATATGGCTACACCTTC. As protein: CASSLRPYGYTF.

This clonotype came up a few times. The rearrangement links TRBV5-5 to TRBJ1-4, with D hard to call. Between the trimmed V and J ends, which lost 4 bases and 1 base, there was a span of 11 bases. The CDR3 runs 15 residues. The germline V gene has CDR1 SGHKS and CDR2 YYEKEE (reference sequence). The CDR3 nucleotides read TGTGCCAGCAGCCCCGAAGGACGAACTAATGAAAAACTGTTTTTT. Translation gives CASSPEGRTNEKLFF.

The sample holds a few counts of this clonotype. The junction differs from germline at one of its ends, possibly a read error. The rearrangement links TRBV20-1 to TRBJ1-5, with a tentative D call TRBD1 (6 bases). In germline, CDR1 is DFQATT, CDR2 SNEGSKA (reference sequence). The length of the CDR3 is 14 residues. CDR3 coding DNA: TGCAGTGCTAGGAGGGGGAGTGACAATCAGCCCCAGAATTTT. It codes for CSARRGSDNQPQNF.

The CDR3 reads CSAKATNEKLFF. CDR3 coding DNA: TGCAGTGCTAAAGCAACTAATGAAAAACTGTTTTTT. This sequence joins TRBV20-1 and TRBJ1-4; D call uncertain. The germline gives CDR1 DFQATT, CDR2 SNEGSKA (reference sequence). V was shortened by 4 bases and J by 0 bases, with 3 bases between the two germline ends. The CDR3 is 12 amino acids.

This clonotype showed up many times. V gene TRBV24-1 combines with J gene TRBJ2-1; weak D call: TRBD1 (5 bases). The V and J ends lost 5 bases and 6 bases respectively, with 7 bases between them. The germline V gene encodes CDR1 KGHDR and CDR2 SFDVKD. The CDR3 runs to 12 residues. This chain's CDR3 is CATSGQGNEQFF. The CDR3 bases are TGTGCCACCAGTGGGCAGGGCAATGAGCAGTTCTTC.

There are many counts of this clonotype. The chain recombines TRBV28 with TRBJ1-1, with D possibly TRBD1 on 6 matching bases. V was trimmed by 3 bases and J by 0 bases, leaving 20 bases between them. CDR1 and CDR2 (germline): MDHEN, SYDVKM. CDR3 length: 18 residues. CDR3 in DNA: TGTGCCAGCAGTTTCACGGACTACAGGGCTAGGATGAACACTGAAGCTTTCTTT. It specifies CASSFTDYRARMNTEAFF.

Turning to this clonotype: Just one base apart from a much larger clone, this may be a read error. The chain couples TRBV5-1 to TRBJ2-5, with D maybe TRBD1 (6 bases). V shed 0 bases and J shed 1 base, with 7 bases lying between them. The germline gives CDR1 SGHRS, CDR2 YFSETQ. The CDR3 is made up of 14 amino acids. The CDR3 coding sequence is TGCGCCAGCAGCTTGGTAGGGGGCCAAGAGACCCAGTACTTC. It translates to CASSLVGGQETQYF. The full variable domain, completed using reference TRBV5-1 and TRBJ2-5, is KAGVTQTPRYLIKTRGQQVTLSCSPISGHRSVSWYQQTPGQGLQFLFEYFSETQRNKGNFPGRFSGRQFSNSRSEMNVSTLELGDSALYLCASSLVGGQETQYFGPGTRLLVL.

At least ten counts were recorded for this clonotype. J is TRBJ2-5 and V is TRBV7-2; the match to TRBD1 covers 7 bases. CDR3 size: 17 residues. V lost 5 bases to trimming and J lost 1 base; unmatched junction nucleotides: 13. Germline-derived CDR1 and CDR2 are SGHTA and FQGNSA. The CDR3 coding sequence is TGTGCCAGCAGCACTTCCTCCCTAGGGACAGCCCAAGAGACCCAGTACTTC. It specifies CASSTSSLGTAQETQYF.

This clonotype was found many times. The chain recombines TRBV19 with TRBJ2-3; 11 bases fit TRBD1. This CDR3 contains 14 residues. CDR1 is LNHDA, CDR2 SQIVND, per germline (reference sequence). V lost 7 bases, J lost 5 bases, and 5 bases stayed unmatched. The CDR3 sequence is CASNEGQGEDTQYF. CDR3 DNA: TGTGCCAGTAATGAGGGACAGGGGGAAGATACGCAGTATTTT.

In regard to this clonotype: A much larger clone lies one base from this, so it may be a read error. J is TRBJ2-2 and V is TRBV20-1, with a possible D match to TRBD1 (5 bases). There are 15 residues in the CDR3. With 0 bases removed from V and 5 bases from J, the gap between germline ends came to 13 bases. The germline gives CDR1 DFQATT, CDR2 SNEGSKA (reference sequence). The CDR3 bases are TGCAGTGCTAGAGATCGGAGAAAGGGGACCGGGGAGCTGTTTTTT. This sequence encodes CSARDRRKGTGELFF.

This clonotype was seen ten or more times. V usage is TRBV4-3 and J usage is TRBJ2-1, with 9 bases aligning to TRBD2. The CDR3 contains 16 residues. V was pared by 1 base and J by 4 bases, with 5 bases of the junction left unmatched. Per germline, CDR1 LGHNA and CDR2 YSLEER. This chain's CDR3 is CASSQGQTSGYNEQFF. CDR3 nucleotide sequence: TGCGCCAGCAGCCAAGGACAGACTAGCGGATACAATGAGCAGTTCTTC.

Within the sample, this clonotype is medium-sized. The rearrangement links TRBV5-1 to TRBJ2-7; 7 bases line up with TRBD1. Germline V gene data show CDR1 as SGHRS and CDR2 as YFSETQ. The CDR3 runs to 16 residues. V lost 0 bases to trimming and J lost 6 bases; unmatched junction nucleotides: 12. The CDR3 is CASSLAGTSPGGEQYF. The CDR3 nucleotides read TGCGCCAGCAGCTTGGCCGGAACCTCTCCAGGGGGCGAGCAGTACTTC.

This clonotype came up many times. CDR3 protein: CSAPRYSGASGANVLTF. CDR3 nucleotides: TGCAGTGCCCCGCGTTATTCCGGGGCCTCTGGGGCCAACGTCCTGACTTTC. The chain is built from TRBV20-1 and TRBJ2-6; D assignment may be TRBD1 or TRBD2 (5 bases each). Per the germline V gene, CDR1 is DFQATT and CDR2 is SNEGSKA (reference sequence). CDR3 length equals 17 residues. V gave up 6 bases and J gave up 0 bases, with 18 bases separating them.

This clonotype came up many times. This chain joins TRBV24-1 and TRBJ2-3; TRBD2 aligns across 8 bases. V was clipped by 9 bases and J by 5 bases; unmatched bases: 12. Germline V gene data show CDR1 as KGHDR and CDR2 as SFDVKD. The CDR3 spans 15 residues. The CDR3 DNA sequence: TGTGCCACCTCTTTTTCGGGAGGGCCGGGAGATACGCAGTATTTT. Translated: CATSFSGGPGDTQYF.

This clonotype was found a few times. The junction does not match germline at one end; this may be a read error. The V call is TRBV6-6, the J call TRBJ1-5, with D possibly matching TRBD1 (5 bases). Germline CDR1 is MNHNY and CDR2 is SVGAGI (reference sequence). The CDR3 consists of 13 residues. Written as DNA, the CDR3 is TGTGCCAGCAGTAAGACAGCTAATCAGCCCCGGCATTTT. Translating it yields CASSKTANQPRHF.

This clonotype came up many times. The chain has TRBV12-3 or TRBV12-4 and TRBJ1-2, with D unclear. Trimming pared 3 bases from V and 3 bases from J, leaving 8 bases between. The CDR3 is 13 residues long. The chain's CDR3 is CASSFQADYGYTF. CDR3 DNA sequence: TGTGCCAGCAGTTTCCAGGCGGACTATGGCTACACCTTC.

In this sample, this clonotype turned up many times. The chain has TRBV5-1 and TRBJ1-6; D is undetermined. The V end was cut by 0 bases, the J end by 7 bases, with 14 bases between. This CDR3 comprises 16 residues. Germline V lookup: CDR1 SGHRS, CDR2 YFSETQ. The CDR3 bases are TGCGCCAGCAGCTTGGATCCAGCGCTCCGGAATTCACCCCTCCACTTT. It yields the protein CASSLDPALRNSPLHF.

Of note for this clonotype: One end of the junction is discordant with germline, which a read error may explain. This rearrangement joins TRBV20-1 to TRBJ1-6; a weak D match, TRBD1 (6 bases). The CDR3 loop spans 16 amino acids. Germline V gene data show CDR1 as DFQATT and CDR2 as SNEGSKA (reference sequence). CDR3 protein: CSARDIPRGDNSPLNF. CDR3 DNA sequence: TGCAGTGCTAGAGATATTCCCAGGGGAGATAATTCACCCCTCAACTTT.

The CDR3 sequence: CASSFRQGAVNEQFF. The CDR3 DNA follows: TGTGCCAGTAGTTTCCGCCAGGGGGCCGTCAATGAGCAGTTCTTC. The rearrangement links TRBV19 to TRBJ2-1; TRBD1 matches at 8 bases. V shed 5 bases and J 6 bases; nucleotides not matched to a gene: 9. Germline CDR1 is LNHDA and CDR2 is SQIVND (reference sequence). The CDR3 is made up of 15 amino acids.